The source of this TCR beta chain is a study of blood T cell repertoires in COVID-19. Trimming removed 4 bases from V and 4 bases from J, with 16 bases in between. CDR3 length equals 15 residues. Germline CDR1 and CDR2: KGHSH and LQKENI. This clone occurred once. Generated by immunoSEQ multiplex PCR, the TCRdb table keeps only in-frame clones and is missing some. Seen here are approximately 97,000 clones, over 75% observed once, and the top ten hold around 1.7%. The receptor was derived from a man aged 55 to 69 with acute or convalescent COVID-19. The chain employs TRBV18 and TRBJ1-1; tentatively, D is TRBD1 (6 bases). Specimen: peripheral blood. The CDR3 sequence is CASSRGGQLGTEAFF. The CDR3 DNA reads TGTGCCAGCTCACGCGGGGGGCAGTTAGGCACTGAAGCTTTCTTT.